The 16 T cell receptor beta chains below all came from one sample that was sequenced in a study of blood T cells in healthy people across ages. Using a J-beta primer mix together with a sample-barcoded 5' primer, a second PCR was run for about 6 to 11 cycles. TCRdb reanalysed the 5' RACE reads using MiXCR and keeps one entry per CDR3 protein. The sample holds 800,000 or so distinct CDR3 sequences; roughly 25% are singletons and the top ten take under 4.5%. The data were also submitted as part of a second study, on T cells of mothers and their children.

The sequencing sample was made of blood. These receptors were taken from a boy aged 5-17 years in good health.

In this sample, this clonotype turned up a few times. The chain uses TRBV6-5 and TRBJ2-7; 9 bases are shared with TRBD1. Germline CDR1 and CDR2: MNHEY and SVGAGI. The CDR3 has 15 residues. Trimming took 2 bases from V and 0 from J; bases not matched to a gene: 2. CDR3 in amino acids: CASSYGTGYSYEQYF. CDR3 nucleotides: TGTGCCAGCAGTTACGGGACAGGGTACTCCTACGAGCAGTACTTC.

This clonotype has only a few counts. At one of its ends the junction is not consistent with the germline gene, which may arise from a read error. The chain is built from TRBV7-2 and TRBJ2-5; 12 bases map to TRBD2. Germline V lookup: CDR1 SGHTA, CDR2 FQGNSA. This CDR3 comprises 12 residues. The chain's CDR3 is CASSLGLAGALF. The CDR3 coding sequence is TGTGCCAGCAGCCTGGGACTAGCGGGTGCCCTCTTC.

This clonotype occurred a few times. In DNA form, the CDR3 reads TGCGCCAGCAGCCAAGGTGGGACTAGCGGGGAGGAGCAGTTCTTC. Protein product: CASSQGGTSGEEQFF. This sequence joins TRBV4-3 and TRBJ2-1; 13 nucleotides match TRBD2. With V trimmed by 1 base and J by 10 bases, 4 bases remained unmatched. CDR1 is LGHNA, CDR2 YSLEER, per germline. The CDR3 runs 15 residues.

The CDR3 DNA follows: TGTGCCAGCAGTTGCTCGAGGGGCTACGAGCAGTACTTC. Translated, it gives CASSCSRGYEQYF. This chain connects TRBV6-5 to TRBJ2-5; the D gene could be TRBD1 or TRBD2 (5 bases each). The J call may be wrong; the DNA end is better matched by TRBJ2-7. Germline CDR1 is MNHEY and CDR2 is SVGAGI. The CDR3 is 13 amino acids.

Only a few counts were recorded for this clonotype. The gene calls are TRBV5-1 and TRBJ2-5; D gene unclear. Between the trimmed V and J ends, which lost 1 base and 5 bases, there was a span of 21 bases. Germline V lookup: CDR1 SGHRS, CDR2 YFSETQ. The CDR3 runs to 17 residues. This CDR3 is CASSLPPHELTSETQYF. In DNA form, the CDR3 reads TGCGCCAGCAGCTTGCCACCCCACGAGCTGACTTCGGAGACCCAGTACTTC.

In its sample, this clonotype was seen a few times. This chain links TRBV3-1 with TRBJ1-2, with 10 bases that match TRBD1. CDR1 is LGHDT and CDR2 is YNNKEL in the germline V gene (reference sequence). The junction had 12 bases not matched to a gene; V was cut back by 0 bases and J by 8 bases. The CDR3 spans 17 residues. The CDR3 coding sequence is TGTGCCAGCAGCCAAGAGTTAAGAAGACAGGGGGCTTGGGGCTACACCTTC. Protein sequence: CASSQELRRQGAWGYTF.

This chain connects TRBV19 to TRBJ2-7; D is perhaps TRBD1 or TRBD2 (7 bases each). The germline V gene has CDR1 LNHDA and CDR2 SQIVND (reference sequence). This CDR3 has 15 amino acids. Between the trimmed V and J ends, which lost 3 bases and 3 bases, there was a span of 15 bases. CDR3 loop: CASSIGGDSDYEQYF. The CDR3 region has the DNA TGTGCCAGTAGTATTGGGGGGGACAGCGACTACGAGCAGTACTTC.

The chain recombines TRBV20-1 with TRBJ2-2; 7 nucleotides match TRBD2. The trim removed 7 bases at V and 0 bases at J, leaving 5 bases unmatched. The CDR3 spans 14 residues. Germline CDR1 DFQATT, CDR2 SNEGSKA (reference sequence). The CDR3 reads CSGRGLANTGELFF. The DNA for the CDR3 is TGCAGTGGACGAGGACTAGCGAACACCGGGGAGCTGTTTTTT.

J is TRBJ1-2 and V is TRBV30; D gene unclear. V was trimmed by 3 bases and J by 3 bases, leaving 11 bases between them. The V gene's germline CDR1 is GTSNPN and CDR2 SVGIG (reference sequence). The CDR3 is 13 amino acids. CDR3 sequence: CAWRGGEYYGYTF. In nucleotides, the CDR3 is TGTGCCTGGAGAGGAGGAGAGTACTATGGCTACACCTTC.

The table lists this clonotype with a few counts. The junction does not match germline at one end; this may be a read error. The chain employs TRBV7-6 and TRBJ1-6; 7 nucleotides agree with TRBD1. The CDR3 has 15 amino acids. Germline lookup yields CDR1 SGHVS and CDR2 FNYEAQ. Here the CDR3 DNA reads TGTGCTAGCAGCTCCTCAGGGGGTCGGAGTTCACCCCTCCACTTT. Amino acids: CASSSSGGRSSPLHF.

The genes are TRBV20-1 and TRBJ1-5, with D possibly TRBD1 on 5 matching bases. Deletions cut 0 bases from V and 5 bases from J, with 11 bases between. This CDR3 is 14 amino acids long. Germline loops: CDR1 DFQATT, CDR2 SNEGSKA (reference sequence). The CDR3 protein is CSARDGAGHQPQHF. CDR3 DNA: TGCAGTGCTAGAGATGGGGCAGGGCATCAGCCCCAGCATTTT.

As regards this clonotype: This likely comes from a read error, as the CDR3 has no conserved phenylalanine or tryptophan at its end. As DNA, the CDR3 is TGCAGCGTTGACAGGGATGTCGGCTACACCCTC. Its translation: CSVDRDVGYTL. V gene TRBV29-1 combines with J gene TRBJ1-2; perhaps TRBD1 as D (5 bases). This CDR3 region has 11 residues. The V end was cut by 3 bases, the J end by 8 bases, with 10 bases between. Germline CDR1 is SQVTM and CDR2 is ANQGSEA.

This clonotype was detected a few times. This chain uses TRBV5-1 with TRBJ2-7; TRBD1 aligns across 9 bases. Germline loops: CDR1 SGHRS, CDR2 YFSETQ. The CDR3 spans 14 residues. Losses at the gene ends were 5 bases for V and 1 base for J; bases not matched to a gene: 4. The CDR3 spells CASRMTGGSYEQYF. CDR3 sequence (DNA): TGCGCCAGCAGAATGACAGGGGGATCCTACGAGCAGTACTTC.

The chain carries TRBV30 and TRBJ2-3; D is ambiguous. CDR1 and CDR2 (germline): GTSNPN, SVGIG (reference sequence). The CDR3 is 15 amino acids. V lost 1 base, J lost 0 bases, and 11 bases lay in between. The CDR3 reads CAWSGLGSSTDTQYF. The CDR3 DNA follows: TGTGCCTGGAGTGGACTGGGCAGTAGCACAGATACGCAGTATTTT. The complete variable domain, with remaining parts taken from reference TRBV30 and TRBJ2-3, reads SQTIHQWPATLVQPVGSPLSLECTVEGTSNPNLYWYRQAAGRGLQLLFYSVGIGQISSEVPQNLSASRPQDRQFILSSKKLLLSDSGFYLCAWSGLGSSTDTQYFGPGTRLTVL.

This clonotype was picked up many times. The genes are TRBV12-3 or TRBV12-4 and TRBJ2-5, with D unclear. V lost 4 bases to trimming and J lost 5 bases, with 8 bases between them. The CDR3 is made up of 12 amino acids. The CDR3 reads CASSSMGETQYF. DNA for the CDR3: TGTGCCAGCAGTTCCATGGGGGAGACCCAGTACTTC.

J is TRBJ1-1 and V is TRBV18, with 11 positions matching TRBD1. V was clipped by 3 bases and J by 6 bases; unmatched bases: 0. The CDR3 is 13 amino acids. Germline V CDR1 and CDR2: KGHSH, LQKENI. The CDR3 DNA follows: TGTGCCAGCTCACCGGGACAGGGGGCTGAAGCTTTCTTT. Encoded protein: CASSPGQGAEAFF.